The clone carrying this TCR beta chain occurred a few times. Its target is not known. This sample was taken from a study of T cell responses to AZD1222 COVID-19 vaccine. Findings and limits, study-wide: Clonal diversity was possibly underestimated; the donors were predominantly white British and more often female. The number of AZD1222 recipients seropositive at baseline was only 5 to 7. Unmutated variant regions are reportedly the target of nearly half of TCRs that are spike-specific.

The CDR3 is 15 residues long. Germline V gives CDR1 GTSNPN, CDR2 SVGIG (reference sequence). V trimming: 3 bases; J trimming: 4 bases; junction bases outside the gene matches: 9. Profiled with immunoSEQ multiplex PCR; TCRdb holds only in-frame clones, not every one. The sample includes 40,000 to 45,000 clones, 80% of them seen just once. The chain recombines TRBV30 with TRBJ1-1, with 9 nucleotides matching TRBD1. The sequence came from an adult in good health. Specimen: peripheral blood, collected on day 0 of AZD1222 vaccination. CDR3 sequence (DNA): TGTGCCTGGAGCCATACAGGGGGCGCGTCCACTGAAGCTTTCTTT. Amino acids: CAWSHTGGASTEAFF.